This entry features one T cell receptor (beta chain) sequence. Other DNA sequences in this sample translate to the same CDR3. Method: immunoSEQ multiplex PCR; TCRdb's copy keeps in-frame clones and lacks some. The data show some 350,000 clones, about nine tenths seen once. Followed longitudinally, the Seattle patients had been enrolled during active infection. The V gene's germline CDR1 is SGHNT and CDR2 YYREEE (reference sequence). CDR3 length: 14 amino acids. V lost 4 bases and J 4 bases, leaving 12 bases between the germline ends. The sample comes from a study of blood T cell repertoires in COVID-19. Study-level information: Sites in the United States, Italy and Spain provided acute and convalescent COVID-19 samples. T cells, B-cell-depleted T cells, or PBMCs provided the cDNA or gDNA that served as material.

Sequenced: peripheral blood. This TCR derives from a woman between 65 and 79 years old with COVID-19, enrolled during active disease. The chain employs TRBV5-4 and TRBJ1-3, with D tentatively TRBD1 (5 bases). The CDR3 nucleotides are TGTGCCAGCAGCCTGGCAGGGTCCGGAAACACCATATATTTT. It specifies CASSLAGSGNTIYF.